The table lists the clone carrying this T cell receptor (beta chain) with a count of one. Its specificity is unknown. The data originate from a study of blood T cells in healthy people across ages. Study conclusions and caveats: Versus aged donors, long-lived donors had higher diversity and more naive CD4+ cells.

PCR was performed a second time for about 7 to 11 cycles using a sample-barcoded 5' primer and a J-beta primer mix. TCRdb processed the 5' RACE reads anew with MiXCR; each CDR3 protein has one entry. The table lists some 370,000 distinct CDR3 sequences, roughly half of them singletons. CDR1 is SQVTM and CDR2 is ANQGSEA in the germline V gene. The CDR3 sequence is 16 residues long. The V gene lost 3 bases and the J gene lost 0 bases, with 15 bases spanning the gap. The clonotype originates from a man aged 60-69 years in good health. The chain is built from TRBV29-1 and TRBJ2-4; D may match TRBD1 or TRBD2 (5 bases each). Sample: blood. The CDR3 is CSVEGVGPTAKNIQYF. The CDR3 nucleotides are TGCAGCGTTGAGGGGGTGGGACCGACAGCCAAAAACATTCAGTACTTC.